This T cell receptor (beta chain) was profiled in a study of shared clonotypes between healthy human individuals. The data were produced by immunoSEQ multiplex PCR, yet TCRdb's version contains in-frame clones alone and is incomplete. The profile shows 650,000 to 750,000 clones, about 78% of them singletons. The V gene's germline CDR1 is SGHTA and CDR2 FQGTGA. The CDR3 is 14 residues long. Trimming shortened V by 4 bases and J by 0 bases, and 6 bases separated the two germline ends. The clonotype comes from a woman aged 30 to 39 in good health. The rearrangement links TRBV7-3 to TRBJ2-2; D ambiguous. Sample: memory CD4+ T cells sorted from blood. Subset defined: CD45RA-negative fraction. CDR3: CASSSASNTGELFF. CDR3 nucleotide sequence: TGTGCCAGCAGCTCTGCTTCGAACACCGGGGAGCTGTTTTTT.